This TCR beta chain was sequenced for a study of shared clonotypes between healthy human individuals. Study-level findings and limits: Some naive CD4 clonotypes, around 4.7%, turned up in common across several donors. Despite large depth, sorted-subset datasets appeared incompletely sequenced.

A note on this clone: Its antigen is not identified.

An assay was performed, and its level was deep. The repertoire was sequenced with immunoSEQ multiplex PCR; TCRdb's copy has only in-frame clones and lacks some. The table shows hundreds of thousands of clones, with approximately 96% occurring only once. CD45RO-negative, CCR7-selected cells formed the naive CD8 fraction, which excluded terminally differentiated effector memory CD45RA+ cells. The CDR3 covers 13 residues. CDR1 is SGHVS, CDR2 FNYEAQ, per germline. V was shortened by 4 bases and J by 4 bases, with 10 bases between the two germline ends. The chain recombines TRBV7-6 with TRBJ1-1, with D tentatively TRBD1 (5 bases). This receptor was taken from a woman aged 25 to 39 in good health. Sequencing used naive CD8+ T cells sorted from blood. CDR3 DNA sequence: TGTGCCAGCAGCTCCGGGGGGGGCACTGAAGCTTTCTTT. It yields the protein CASSSGGGTEAFF.